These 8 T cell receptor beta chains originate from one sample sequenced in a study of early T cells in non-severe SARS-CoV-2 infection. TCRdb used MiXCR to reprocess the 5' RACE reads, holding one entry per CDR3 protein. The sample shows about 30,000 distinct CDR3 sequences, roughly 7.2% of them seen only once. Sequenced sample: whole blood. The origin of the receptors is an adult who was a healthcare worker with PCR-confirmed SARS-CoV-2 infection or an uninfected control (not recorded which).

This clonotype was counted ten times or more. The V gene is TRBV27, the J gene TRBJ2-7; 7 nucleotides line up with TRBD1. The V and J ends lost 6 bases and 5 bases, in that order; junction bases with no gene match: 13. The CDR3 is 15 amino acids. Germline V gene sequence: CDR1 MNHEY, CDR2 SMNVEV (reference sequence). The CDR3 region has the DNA TGTGCCAGCAGGCGCTCGGGGACAGTACTTGACGAGCAGTACTTC. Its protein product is CASRRSGTVLDEQYF.

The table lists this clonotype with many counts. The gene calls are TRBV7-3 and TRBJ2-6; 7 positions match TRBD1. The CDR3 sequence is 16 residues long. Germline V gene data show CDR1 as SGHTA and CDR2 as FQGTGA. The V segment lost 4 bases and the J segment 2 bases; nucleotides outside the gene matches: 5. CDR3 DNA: TGTGCCAGCAGCTCAAGAGGGACAGCTGGGGCCAACGTCCTGACTTTC. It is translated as CASSSRGTAGANVLTF.

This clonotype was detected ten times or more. CDR3 sequence (DNA): TGTGCCAGTAGTATAGCGGGCGGACTGGGCAATCAGCCCCAGCATTTT. This gives the protein CASSIAGGLGNQPQHF. The rearrangement joins TRBV19 to TRBJ1-5; D unclear. This CDR3 has 16 residues. Germline V gives CDR1 LNHDA, CDR2 SQIVND (reference sequence). V was trimmed by 1 base and J by 2 bases, leaving 12 bases between them.

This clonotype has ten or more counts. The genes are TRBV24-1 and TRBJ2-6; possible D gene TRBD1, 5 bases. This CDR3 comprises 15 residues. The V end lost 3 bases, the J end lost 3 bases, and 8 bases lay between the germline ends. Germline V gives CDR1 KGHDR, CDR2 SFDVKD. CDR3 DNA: TGTGCCACCAGTGATGGGGCCAGTGGGGCCAACGTCCTGACTTTC. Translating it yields CATSDGASGANVLTF.

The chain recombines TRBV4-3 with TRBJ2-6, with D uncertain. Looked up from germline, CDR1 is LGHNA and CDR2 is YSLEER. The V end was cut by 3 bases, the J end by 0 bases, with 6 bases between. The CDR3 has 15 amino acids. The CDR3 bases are TGCGCCAGCAGCCAGCGAGGCTCTGGGGCCAACGTCCTGACTTTC. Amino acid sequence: CASSQRGSGANVLTF.

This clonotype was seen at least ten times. The CDR3 reads CAISESGSQNEQYF. The CDR3 region has the DNA TGTGCCATCAGTGAGTCGGGATCTCAGAACGAGCAGTACTTC. The chain recombines TRBV10-3 with TRBJ2-7; D is undetermined. The V end was cut by 0 bases, the J end by 5 bases, with 11 bases between. CDR1 ENHRY and CDR2 SYGVKD come from the germline V gene. The CDR3 totals 14 residues.

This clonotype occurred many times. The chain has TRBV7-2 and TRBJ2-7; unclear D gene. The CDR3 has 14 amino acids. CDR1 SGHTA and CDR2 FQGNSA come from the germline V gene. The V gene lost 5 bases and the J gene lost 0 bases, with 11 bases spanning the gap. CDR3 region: CASSPDETSYEQYF. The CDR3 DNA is TGTGCCAGCAGCCCTGATGAGACCTCCTACGAGCAGTACTTC. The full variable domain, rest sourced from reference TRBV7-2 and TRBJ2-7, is GAGVSQSPSNKVTEKGKDVELRCDPISGHTALYWYRQSLGQGLEFLIYFQGNSAPDKSGLPSDRFSAERTGGSVSTLTIQRTQQEDSAVYLCASSPDETSYEQYFGPGTRLTVT.

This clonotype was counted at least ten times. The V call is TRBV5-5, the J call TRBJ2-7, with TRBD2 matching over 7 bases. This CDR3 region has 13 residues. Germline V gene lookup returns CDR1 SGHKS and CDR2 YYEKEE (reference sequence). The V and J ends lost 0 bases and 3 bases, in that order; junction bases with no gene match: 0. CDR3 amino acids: CASSLGDYYEQYF. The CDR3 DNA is TGTGCCAGCAGCTTGGGGGACTACTACGAGCAGTACTTC.